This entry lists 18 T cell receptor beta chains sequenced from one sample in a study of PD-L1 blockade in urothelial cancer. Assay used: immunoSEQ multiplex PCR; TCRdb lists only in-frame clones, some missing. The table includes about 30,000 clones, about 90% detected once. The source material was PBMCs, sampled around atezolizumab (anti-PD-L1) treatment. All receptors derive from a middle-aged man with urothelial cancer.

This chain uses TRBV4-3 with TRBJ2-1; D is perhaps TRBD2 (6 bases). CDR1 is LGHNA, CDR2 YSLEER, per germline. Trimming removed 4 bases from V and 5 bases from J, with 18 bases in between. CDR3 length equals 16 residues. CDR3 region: CASSLRIAANHNEQFF. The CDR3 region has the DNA TGCGCCAGCAGCCTCAGAATAGCGGCTAACCACAATGAGCAGTTCTTC.

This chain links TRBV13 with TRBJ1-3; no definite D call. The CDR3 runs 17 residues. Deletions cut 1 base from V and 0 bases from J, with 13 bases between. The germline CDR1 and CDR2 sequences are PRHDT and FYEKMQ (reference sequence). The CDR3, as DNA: TGTGCCAGCAGCTTAGTATCACAGATCGACTCTGGAAACACCATATATTTT. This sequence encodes CASSLVSQIDSGNTIYF.

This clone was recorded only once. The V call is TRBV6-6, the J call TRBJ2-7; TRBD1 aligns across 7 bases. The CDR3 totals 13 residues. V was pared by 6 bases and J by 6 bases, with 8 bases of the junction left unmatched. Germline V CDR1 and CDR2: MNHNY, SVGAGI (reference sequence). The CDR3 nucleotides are TGTGCCAGCAGCCCCAGGGGGAGCGCCGAGCAGTACTTC. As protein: CASSPRGSAEQYF.

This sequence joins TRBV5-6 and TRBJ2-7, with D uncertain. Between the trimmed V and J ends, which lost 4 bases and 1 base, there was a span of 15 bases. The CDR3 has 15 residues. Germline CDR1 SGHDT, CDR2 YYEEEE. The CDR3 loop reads CASSPLYYASYEQYF. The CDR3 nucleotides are TGTGCCAGCAGCCCGTTATACTACGCGTCCTACGAGCAGTACTTC.

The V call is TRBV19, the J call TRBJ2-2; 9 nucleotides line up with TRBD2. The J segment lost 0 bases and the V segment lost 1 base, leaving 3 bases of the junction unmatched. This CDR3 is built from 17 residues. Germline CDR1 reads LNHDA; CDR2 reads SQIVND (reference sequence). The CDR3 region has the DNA TGTGCCAGTAGTATAGGAGCGGGGGGAGCGAACACCGGGGAGCTGTTTTTT. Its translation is CASSIGAGGANTGELFF.

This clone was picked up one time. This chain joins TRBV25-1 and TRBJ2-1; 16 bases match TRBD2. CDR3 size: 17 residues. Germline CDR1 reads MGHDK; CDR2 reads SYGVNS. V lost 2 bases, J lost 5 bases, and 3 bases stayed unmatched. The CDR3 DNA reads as TGTGCCAGCAGTGAACTGGGACTAGCGGGGGGGCACAATGAGCAGTTCTTC. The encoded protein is CASSELGLAGGHNEQFF. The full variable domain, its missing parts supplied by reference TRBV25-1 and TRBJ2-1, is EADIYQTPRYLVIGTGKKITLECSQTMGHDKMYWYQQDPGMELHLIHYSYGVNSTEKGDLSSESTVSRIRTEHFPLTLESARPSHTSQYLCASSELGLAGGHNEQFFGPGTRLTVL.

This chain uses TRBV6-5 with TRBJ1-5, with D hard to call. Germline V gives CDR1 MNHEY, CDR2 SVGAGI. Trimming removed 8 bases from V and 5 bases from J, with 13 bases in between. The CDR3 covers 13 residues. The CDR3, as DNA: TGTGCCAGCGGCTCGGGGAACCATCAGCCCCAGCATTTT. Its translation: CASGSGNHQPQHF.

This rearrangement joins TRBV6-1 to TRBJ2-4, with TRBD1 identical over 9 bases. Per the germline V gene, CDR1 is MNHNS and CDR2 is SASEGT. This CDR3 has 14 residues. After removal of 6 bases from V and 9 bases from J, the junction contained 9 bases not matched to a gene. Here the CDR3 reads CASSSGTGLGIQYF. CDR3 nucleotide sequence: TGTGCCAGCAGCAGTGGGACAGGGTTAGGCATTCAGTACTTC.

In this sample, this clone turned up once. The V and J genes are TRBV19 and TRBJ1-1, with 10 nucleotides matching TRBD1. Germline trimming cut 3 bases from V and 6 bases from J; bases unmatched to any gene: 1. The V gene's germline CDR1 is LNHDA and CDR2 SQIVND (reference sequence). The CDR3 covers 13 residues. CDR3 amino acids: CASSIGTGAEAFF. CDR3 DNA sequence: TGTGCCAGTAGTATTGGGACAGGGGCTGAAGCTTTCTTT. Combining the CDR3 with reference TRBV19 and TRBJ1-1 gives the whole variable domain DGGITQSPKYLFRKEGQNVTLSCEQNLNHDAMYWYRQDPGQGLRLIYYSQIVNDFQKGDIAEGYSVSREKKESFPLTVTSAQKNPTAFYLCASSIGTGAEAFFGQGTRLTVV.

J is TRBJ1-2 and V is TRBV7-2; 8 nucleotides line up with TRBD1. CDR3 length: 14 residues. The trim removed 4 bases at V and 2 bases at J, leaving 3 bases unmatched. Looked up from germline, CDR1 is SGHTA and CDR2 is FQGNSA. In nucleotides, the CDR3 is TGTGCCAGCAGCTCAGGGGGCAGGAACTATGGCTACACCTTC. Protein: CASSSGGRNYGYTF.

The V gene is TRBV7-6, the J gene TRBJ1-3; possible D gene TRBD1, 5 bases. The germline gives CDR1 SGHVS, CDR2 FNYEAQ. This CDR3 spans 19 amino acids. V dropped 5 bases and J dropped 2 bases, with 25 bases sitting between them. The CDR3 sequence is CASSPEAHLRAEPGNTIYF. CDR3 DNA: TGTGCCAGCAGCCCAGAGGCGCACCTCAGGGCGGAACCTGGAAACACCATATATTTT.

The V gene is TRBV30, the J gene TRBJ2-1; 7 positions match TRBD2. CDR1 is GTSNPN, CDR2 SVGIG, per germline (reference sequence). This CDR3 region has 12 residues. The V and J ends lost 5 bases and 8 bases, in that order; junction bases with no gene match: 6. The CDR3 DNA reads TGTGCCTGGGGCCTGACTAGCTATGAGCAGTTCTTC. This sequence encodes CAWGLTSYEQFF.

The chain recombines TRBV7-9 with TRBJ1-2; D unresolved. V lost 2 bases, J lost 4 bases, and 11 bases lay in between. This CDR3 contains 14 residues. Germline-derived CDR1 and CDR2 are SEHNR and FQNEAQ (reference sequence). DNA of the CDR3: TGTGCCAGCAGCTTAAATCCCTATGCCTATGGCTACACCTTC. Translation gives CASSLNPYAYGYTF.

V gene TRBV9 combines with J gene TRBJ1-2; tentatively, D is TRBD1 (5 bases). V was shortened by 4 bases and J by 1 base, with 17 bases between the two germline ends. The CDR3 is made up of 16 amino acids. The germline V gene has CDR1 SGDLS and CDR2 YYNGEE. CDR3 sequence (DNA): TGTGCCAGCAGCCTACCCACCGGGGGTCGTAACTATGGCTACACCTTC. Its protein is CASSLPTGGRNYGYTF.

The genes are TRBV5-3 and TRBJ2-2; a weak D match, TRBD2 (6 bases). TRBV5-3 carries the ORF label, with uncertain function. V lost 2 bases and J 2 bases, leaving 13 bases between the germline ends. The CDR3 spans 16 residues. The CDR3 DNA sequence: TGTGCCAGAAGCTTCAATAGCGGAACAAACACCGGGGAGCTGTTTTTT. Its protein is CARSFNSGTNTGELFF.

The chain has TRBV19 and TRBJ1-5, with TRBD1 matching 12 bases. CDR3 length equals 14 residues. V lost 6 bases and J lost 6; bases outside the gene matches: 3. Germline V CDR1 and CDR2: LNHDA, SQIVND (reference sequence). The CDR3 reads CASSGTGGGQPQHF. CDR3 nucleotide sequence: TGTGCCAGTAGCGGGACAGGGGGCGGTCAGCCCCAGCATTTT.

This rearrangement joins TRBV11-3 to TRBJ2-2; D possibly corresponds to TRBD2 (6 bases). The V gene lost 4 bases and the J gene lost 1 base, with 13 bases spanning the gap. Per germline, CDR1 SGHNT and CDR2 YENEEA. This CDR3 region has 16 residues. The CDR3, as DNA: TGTGCCAGCAGCTCTAGGCGGGACCAGAACACCGGGGAGCTGTTTTTT. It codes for CASSSRRDQNTGELFF.

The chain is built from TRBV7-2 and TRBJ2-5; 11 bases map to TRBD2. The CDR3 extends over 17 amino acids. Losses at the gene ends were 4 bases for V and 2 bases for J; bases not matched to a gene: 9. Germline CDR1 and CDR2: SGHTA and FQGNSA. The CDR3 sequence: CASSSGGLAGGQETQYF. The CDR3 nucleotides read TGTGCCAGCAGCTCAGGGGGGCTAGCGGGAGGTCAAGAGACCCAGTACTTC.